This T cell receptor (beta chain) was identified during a study of T cells in Graves' hyperthyroidism and ophthalmopathy. Findings and caveats of the study: Expanded thyroid clonotypes (above 0.001) were mostly also found in blood.

There were TCR beta CDR3 regions amplified from RNA transcripts. HTBI primers drove first-round RT-PCR of the TCR CDR3. TCRdb reprocessed the multiplex PCR reads with MiXCR, giving one entry per CDR3 protein. The table has a few hundred thousand distinct CDR3 sequences, approximately 14% seen once. This clonotype was recorded at least ten times. Its antigen is undetermined. Germline CDR1 reads KGHSH; CDR2 reads LQKENI. This CDR3 comprises 13 residues. Trimming removed 0 bases at V and 7 bases at J, with 7 bases between. The rearrangement links TRBV18 to TRBJ2-1; D is perhaps TRBD2 (5 bases). Sequencing used blood. The source of this sequence is a young woman with Graves' hyperthyroidism. The CDR3 region is CASSPPSVNEQFF. In nucleotides, the CDR3 is TGTGCCAGCTCACCACCTAGCGTGAATGAGCAGTTCTTC.